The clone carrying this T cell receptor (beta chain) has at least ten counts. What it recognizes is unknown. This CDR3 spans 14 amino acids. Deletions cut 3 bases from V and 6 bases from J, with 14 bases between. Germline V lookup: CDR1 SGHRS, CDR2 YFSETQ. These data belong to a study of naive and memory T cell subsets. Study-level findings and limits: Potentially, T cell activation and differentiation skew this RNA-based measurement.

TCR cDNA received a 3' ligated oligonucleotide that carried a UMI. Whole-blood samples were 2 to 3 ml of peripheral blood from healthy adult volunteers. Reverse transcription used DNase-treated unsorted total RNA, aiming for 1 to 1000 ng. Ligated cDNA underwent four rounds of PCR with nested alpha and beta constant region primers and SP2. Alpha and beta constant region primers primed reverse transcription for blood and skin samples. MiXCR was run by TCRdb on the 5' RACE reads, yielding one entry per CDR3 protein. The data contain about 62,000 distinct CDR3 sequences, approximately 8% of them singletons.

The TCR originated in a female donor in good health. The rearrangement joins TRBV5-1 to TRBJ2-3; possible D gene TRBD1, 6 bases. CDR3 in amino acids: CASSSGTPRDTQYF. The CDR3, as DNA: TGCGCCAGCAGCTCCGGGACACCTCGTGATACGCAGTATTTT.